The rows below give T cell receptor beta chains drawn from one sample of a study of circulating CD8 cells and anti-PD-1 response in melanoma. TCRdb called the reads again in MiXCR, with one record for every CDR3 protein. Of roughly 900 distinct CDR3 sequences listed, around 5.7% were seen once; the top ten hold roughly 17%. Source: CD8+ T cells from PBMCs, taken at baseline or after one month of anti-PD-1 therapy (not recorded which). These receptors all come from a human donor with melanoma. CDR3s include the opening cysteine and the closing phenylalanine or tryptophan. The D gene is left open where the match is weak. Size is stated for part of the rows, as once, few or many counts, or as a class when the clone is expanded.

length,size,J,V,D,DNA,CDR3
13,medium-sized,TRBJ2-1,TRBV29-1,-,TGCAGCGTTGTGGGGGGCTCCTACAATGAGCAGTTCTTC,CSVVGGSYNEQFF
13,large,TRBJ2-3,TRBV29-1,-,TGCAGCCTGTCCCCCCTTGAGACAGATACGCAGTATTTT,CSLSPLETDTQYF
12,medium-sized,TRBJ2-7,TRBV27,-,TGTGCCAGCAGTTCCCGGAGCGACGAGCAGTACTTC,CASSSRSDEQYF
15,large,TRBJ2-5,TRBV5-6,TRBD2,TGTGCCAGCACCCAAGGACTAGCGGGAGTAGAGACCCAGTACTTC,CASTQGLAGVETQYF
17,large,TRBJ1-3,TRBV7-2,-,TGTGCCAGCAGCTCCACCCTCGGACGGCCCTCTGGAAACACCATATATTTT,CASSSTLGRPSGNTIYF
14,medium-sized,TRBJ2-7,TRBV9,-,TGTGCCAGCAGCGGTGGGGGCCCCGGTTACGAGCAGTACTTC,CASSGGGPGYEQYF
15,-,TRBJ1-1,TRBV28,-,TGTGCCAGCAGTTTAGGTCGACTTTCTGGCACTGAAGCTTTCTTT,CASSLGRLSGTEAFF
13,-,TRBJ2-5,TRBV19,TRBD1,TGTGCCAGTAGGGGACAGGGGCAAGAGACCCAGTACTTC,CASRGQGQETQYF
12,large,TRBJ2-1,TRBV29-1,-,TGCAGCGTATTATCAGGGATGGATGAGCAGTTCTTC,CSVLSGMDEQFF
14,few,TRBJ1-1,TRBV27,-,TGTGCCAGCAGTTTGTTGAGCATGAACACTGAAGCTTTCTTT,CASSLLSMNTEAFF